This TCR beta chain was retrieved from a study of CD8+CD57+ T cells in acquired aplastic anemia. Whole-study context: Sorted CD4+ and CD8+ cells yielded roughly 3.1 ug of DNA on average.

The template for TCR beta VDJ and CDR3 sequence profiling was genomic DNA. TCRdb re-derived calls from the reads in MiXCR, one entry per CDR3 protein. The sample lists 200,000 to 300,000 distinct CDR3 sequences; 65% to 90% were seen once. Whoever was chosen for sequencing had shown CD8+CD57+ cell expansion by flow cytometry. The sequence came from a human donor with aplastic anemia. Sequencing used sorted CD4+, CD8+, or CD8+CD57+ T cells (not recorded which) from PBMCs.

The chain's CDR3 is CASRLRGKGYEQYF. CDR3 DNA sequence: TGTGCCAGCAGGTTGAGGGGGAAGGGCTACGAGCAGTACTTC. The rearrangement uses TRBV7-9 and TRBJ2-7, with D possibly TRBD1 on 6 matching bases. The V end lost 6 bases, the J end lost 3 bases, and 15 bases lay between the germline ends. The germline gives CDR1 SEHNR, CDR2 FQNEAQ (reference sequence). The CDR3 sequence is 14 residues long.